The rows below give T cell receptor beta chains drawn from one sample of a study of regulatory T cells in long-lasting Graves disease. TCRdb used MiXCR to reprocess the multiplex PCR reads, holding one entry per CDR3 protein. This table has fewer than 650,000 distinct CDR3 sequences, about 16% appearing once. These sequences were also reported in another study, on T cells in Graves' hyperthyroidism and ophthalmopathy.

The sample was peripheral blood mononuclear cells (PBMCs), taken at new diagnosis, from a patient treated with antithyroid drugs. The receptor source for this set is a man between 18 and 35 years old with Graves disease. The CDR3 runs from the conserved cysteine through the conserved F or W. Each record gives: V gene, D gene, J gene, CDR3 protein. The D gene is left open where the match is weak.

>TRBV5-1|.|TRBJ1-4
CASSLRGAGEKLFF
>TRBV5-1|.|TRBJ2-1
CASSLVRGSTYNEQFF
>TRBV27|.|TRBJ1-2
CASSRSGGVSRYTF
>TRBV9|TRBD2|TRBJ2-1
CASSRLAGGPRINEQFF
>TRBV5-5|TRBD2|TRBJ2-7
CASSLGLAGGPLSTGQYF
>TRBV7-8|.|TRBJ1-2
CASSLVEQGLYGYTF
>TRBV12-3/TRBV12-4|TRBD1|TRBJ1-3
CASNPDRVISGNTIYF
>TRBV5-1|TRBD2|TRBJ2-3
CASSFSPSSGRPDTQYF
>TRBV28|TRBD1|TRBJ2-7
CASSLLRRGRGEQYF
>TRBV20-1|TRBD2|TRBJ2-7
CSASRGEGPYEQYF
>TRBV29-1|.|TRBJ2-7
CSAQDGVYEQYF
>TRBV27|.|.
CASSLNGFSRTEKAFF
>TRBV19|TRBD2|TRBJ2-1
CASSPSGLVTSEQFF
>TRBV27|.|TRBJ2-2
CASSFSRYTGEPFF
>TRBV6-1|TRBD2|TRBJ2-5
CASSPYGATSGSRGTQYF
>TRBV12-3/TRBV12-4|TRBD1|TRBJ1-1
CASSFRDRPNTEAFF
>TRBV6-1|.|TRBJ2-1
CASEQNHEQFF
>TRBV12-3/TRBV12-4|.|TRBJ1-1
CASRLDSGTEAFF
>TRBV20-1|.|TRBJ1-3
CSATGEGDGNTIYF
>TRBV7-2|TRBD2|TRBJ2-1
CASSLEFPTSGNEQFF
>TRBV2|.|TRBJ2-7
CASGSGYGEQYF
>TRBV5-1|.|TRBJ2-4
CASSPRDLPGDIQYF
>TRBV6-4|.|TRBJ1-1
CASSDSGNTEAFF
>TRBV5-1|.|TRBJ1-3
CASRNGASGNTIYF
>TRBV20-1|TRBD2|TRBJ2-1
CSARNSGGSSYNEQFF
>TRBV7-9|TRBD1|TRBJ1-2
CASSARQGLSGGYTF
>TRBV7-9|.|TRBJ2-7
CASSLSAGTLYEQYF
>TRBV10-3|TRBD1|TRBJ2-7
CAISESGQGREQYF
>TRBV27|TRBD1|TRBJ1-2
CASSPAGTGSYGYTF
>TRBV5-1|TRBD2|TRBJ2-2
CASSPREAGTGELFF
>TRBV27|.|TRBJ1-5
CASSLFGGNQPQHF
>TRBV18|.|TRBJ2-2
CASSPLFTGANTGELFF
>TRBV20-1|.|TRBJ2-2
CSASNGGELFF
>TRBV6-1|TRBD1|TRBJ2-1
CASRSDRDEQFF
>TRBV7-9|.|TRBJ2-7
CALGGGKTYEQYF
>TRBV27|TRBD2|TRBJ2-7
CASSLTRGVSSYEQYF
>TRBV10-3|.|TRBJ2-7
CAIGAGWGYEQYF
>TRBV7-9|TRBD1|TRBJ2-2
CASSPLAGGSGELFF
>TRBV12-3/TRBV12-4|TRBD2|TRBJ2-2
CTSSPLAETPRGGELFF
>TRBV9|.|TRBJ2-1
CASSPIEREQFF
>TRBV6-5|TRBD1|TRBJ2-7
CASSYPNRRGPYEQYF
>TRBV27|TRBD2|TRBJ2-1
CASSYRLAGADNEQFF
>TRBV5-1|.|TRBJ2-7
CASSVKNEGYEQYF
>TRBV20-1|.|TRBJ1-1
CSARDMTNTEAFF
>TRBV29-1|TRBD2|TRBJ2-1
CSVVGLAEPNYSSYNEQFF
>TRBV18|.|TRBJ1-3
CASSTAQGARNTIYF
>TRBV9|TRBD1|TRBJ1-1
CASSPGQGKGTEAFF
>TRBV6-1|.|TRBJ1-4
CASPGGGEKLFF
>TRBV10-2|TRBD1|TRBJ1-3
CATEDRGKSGNTIYF
>TRBV5-1|TRBD2|TRBJ2-3
CASSDRLAGATDTQYF
>TRBV28|.|.
CTTGPPKGSRTQYF
>TRBV12-3/TRBV12-4|.|TRBJ2-3
CASSKQDFTLDTQYF
>TRBV2|.|TRBJ2-3
CASSSREEPDAQYF
>TRBV30|.|TRBJ1-5
CAWRAGVQPQHF
>TRBV5-1|TRBD2|TRBJ2-1
CASSRGGTSGKVGMNEQFF